This TCR beta chain stems from a study of T cells in Graves' hyperthyroidism and ophthalmopathy. Study conclusions and caveats: Most thyroid-expanded clonotypes above 0.001 were also found in blood. Ophthalmopathy was distinguished from stable hyperthyroidism by 13 V-J signatures. Ophthalmopathy was model-predicted a median about 6.9 months pre-onset.

The germline V gene has CDR1 SGDLS and CDR2 YYNGEE. This CDR3 spans 14 amino acids. Between the trimmed V and J ends, which lost 4 bases and 9 bases, there was a span of 20 bases. As concerns this clonotype: Its target is not known.

The CDR3 regions of TCR beta were amplified from RNA transcripts. The study used the HTBI primer set for a first-round RT-PCR of the TCR CDR3. TCRdb called the multiplex PCR reads again in MiXCR, with one record for every CDR3 protein. The sample holds 600,000 to 750,000 distinct CDR3 sequences, 15% to 20% seen once. For Graves' hyperthyroidism to be stable, ophthalmopathy could not progress within 18 months. The chain joins TRBV9 to TRBJ2-7; D not resolved. Sequences were obtained from blood. This TCR came from a man aged 45-65 years with Graves' hyperthyroidism. The CDR3 bases are TGTGCCAGCAGCCCTCCGGCAAGGGCCCACGGGCAGTACTTC. Translation gives CASSPPARAHGQYF.